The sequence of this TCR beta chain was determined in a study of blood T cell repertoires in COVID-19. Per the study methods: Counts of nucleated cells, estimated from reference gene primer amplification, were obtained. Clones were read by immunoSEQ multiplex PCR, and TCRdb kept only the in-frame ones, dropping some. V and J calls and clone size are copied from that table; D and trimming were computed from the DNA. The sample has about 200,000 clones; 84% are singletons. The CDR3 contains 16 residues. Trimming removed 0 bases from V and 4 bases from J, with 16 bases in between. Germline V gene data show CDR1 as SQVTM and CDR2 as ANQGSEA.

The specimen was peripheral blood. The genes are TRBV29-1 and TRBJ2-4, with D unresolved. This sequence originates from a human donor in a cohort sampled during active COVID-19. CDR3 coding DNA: TGCAGCGTTGAAGATATACGAGGCAGCCCTAAAAACATTCAGTACTTC. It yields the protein CSVEDIRGSPKNIQYF. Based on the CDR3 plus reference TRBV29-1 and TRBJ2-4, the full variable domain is SAVISQKPSRDICQRGTSLTIQCQVDSQVTMMFWYRQQPGQSLTLIATANQGSEATYESGFVIDKFPISRPNLTFSTLTVSNMSPEDSSIYLCSVEDIRGSPKNIQYFGAGTRLSVL.